This is a list of T cell receptor beta chains from one sample in a study of T cell responses to AZD1222 COVID-19 vaccine. Sequencing used immunoSEQ multiplex PCR; TCRdb keeps in-frame clones, though not all of them. The sample lists some 120,000 clones, around 83% occurring once. The sequencing used peripheral blood, collected 28 days after the second AZD1222 dose. All receptors derive from an adult who received the AZD1222 COVID-19 vaccine. The CDR3 runs from the conserved cysteine through the conserved F or W. Fields, in order: clone size, V gene, D gene, J gene, CDR3 DNA, CDR3 protein. The D gene is left open where the match is weak. Part of the rows lack a size; the others show once, few, many or a class for expanded clones.

.	TRBV10-3	.	TRBJ1-3	TGTGCCATCAGTGAGAGAGGGGCAATCTCCGGAAACACCATATATTTT	CAISERGAISGNTIYF
.	TRBV25-1	.	TRBJ2-1	TGTGCCAGCAGTGATCTACGAAGGGTGGGAAATGAGCAGTTCTTC	CASSDLRRVGNEQFF
.	TRBV10-3	TRBD1	TRBJ1-1	TGTGCCATCAGGGAGGGACAGGGGAACACTGAAGCTTTCTTT	CAIREGQGNTEAFF
few	TRBV5-4	.	TRBJ1-1	TGTGCCAGCAGCCAACCGGGGGGAACTGAAGCTTTCTTT	CASSQPGGTEAFF
few	TRBV4-1	TRBD2	TRBJ2-1	TGCGCCAGCAGCCAAGTATTATTAGCGGGGTGGTTCTTC	CASSQVLLAGWFF
few	TRBV3-1/TRBV3-2	.	TRBJ2-1	TGTGCCAGCAGCCCTTTGGGGGGCGAGCAGTTCTTC	CASSPLGGEQFF
few	TRBV10-3	.	TRBJ1-6	TGTGCCATCAAGAGCTCCTATAATTCACCCCTCCACTTT	CAIKSSYNSPLHF
.	TRBV7-9	TRBD1	TRBJ1-2	TGTGCCAGCTCGGGGGGACAGACTAACTATGGCTACACCTTC	CASSGGQTNYGYTF
.	TRBV7-2	TRBD1	TRBJ1-1	TGTGCCAGCAGTTCGAAGGGACAGGGAGTCACTGAAGCTTTCTTT	CASSSKGQGVTEAFF
once	TRBV27	.	TRBJ2-2	TGTGCCAGCACTTTAAACGGGGAGCTGTTTTTT	CASTLNGELFF
.	TRBV7-2	TRBD2	TRBJ2-1	TGTGCCAGCACCATAGCGGGGACCTCCTACAATGAGCAGTTCTTC	CASTIAGTSYNEQFF
.	TRBV5-4	.	TRBJ2-2	TGTGCCAGCAGCTCCGGACCGACCATAAACACCGGGGAGCTGTTTTTT	CASSSGPTINTGELFF
few	TRBV28	.	TRBJ1-2	TGTGCCAGCAGCCAGGGCGTCGACAACTATGGCTACACCTTC	CASSQGVDNYGYTF
.	TRBV20-1	.	TRBJ1-3	TGCAGTGCTAGGTACGAAGACACCATATATTTT	CSARYEDTIYF
.	TRBV4-1	.	TRBJ1-1	TGCGCCAGCAGCCAAGATGTCACAGGTTTTGAAGCTTTCTTT	CASSQDVTGFEAFF
once	TRBV4-3	.	TRBJ1-2	TGCGCCAGCAGCCAAGATGTACAGAACTATGGCTACACCTTC	CASSQDVQNYGYTF
once	TRBV5-1	.	TRBJ2-1	TGCGCCAGCAGCTTGGGGTTCTACAATGAGCAGTTCTTC	CASSLGFYNEQFF
.	TRBV29-1	TRBD1	TRBJ2-4	TGCAGCGTTGCTCGCGGACAGGGGAAAAACATTCAGTACTTC	CSVARGQGKNIQYF
.	TRBV4-1	.	TRBJ1-2	TGCGCCAGCAGCCAAGATCCCAGGACAGTCTATGGCTACACCTTC	CASSQDPRTVYGYTF
.	TRBV3-1/TRBV3-2	.	TRBJ1-1	TGTGCCAGCAGCCAAATAGCGAGGGGCACTGAAGCTTTCTTT	CASSQIARGTEAFF
.	TRBV18	.	TRBJ1-3	TGTGCCAGCTCACCCGCTACAGGGTTCGGAAACACCATATATTTT	CASSPATGFGNTIYF
.	TRBV29-1	.	TRBJ1-2	TGCAGCGTTTCAGGAGGTGGAGTCTATGGCTACACCTTC	CSVSGGGVYGYTF
.	TRBV5-1	.	TRBJ1-2	TGCGCCAGCAGCTTGACGGCGACTGCTAACTATGGCTACACCTTC	CASSLTATANYGYTF
.	TRBV10-3	TRBD1	TRBJ1-1	TGTGCCATCAGAGGAACCGGGACAGGCCTCCCGTCCGCTGAAGCTTTCTTT	CAIRGTGTGLPSAEAFF
.	TRBV19	.	TRBJ2-1	TGTGCCAGTAGTCCGGACTCGCGTACACCCTACAATGAGCAGTTCTTC	CASSPDSRTPYNEQFF